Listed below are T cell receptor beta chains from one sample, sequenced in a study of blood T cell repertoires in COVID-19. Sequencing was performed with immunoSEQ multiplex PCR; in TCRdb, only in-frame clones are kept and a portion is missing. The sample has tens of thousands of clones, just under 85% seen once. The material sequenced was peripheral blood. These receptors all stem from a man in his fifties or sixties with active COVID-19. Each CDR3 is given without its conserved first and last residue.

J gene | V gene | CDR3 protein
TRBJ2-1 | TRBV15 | ATSSGIDRGGLFEF
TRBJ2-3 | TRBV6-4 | ASSDSSGGADTQY
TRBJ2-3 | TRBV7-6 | ASSFLAGVSTDTQY
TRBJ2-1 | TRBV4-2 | ASSQAQLAGGLHNEQF
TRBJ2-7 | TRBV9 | ASSVASQSNYEQY
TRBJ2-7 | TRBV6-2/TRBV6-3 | ASSNTLAKSYEQY
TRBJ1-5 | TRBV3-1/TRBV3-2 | ASSQKTGTGNQPQH
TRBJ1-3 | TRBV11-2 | ASSITGASGNTIY
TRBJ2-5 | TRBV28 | ASIHRERDETQY
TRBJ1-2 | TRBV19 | ASSKTEGAWGYT
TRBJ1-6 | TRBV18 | ASSPDRGGSPLH
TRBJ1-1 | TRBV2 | ASRLPPSEAF
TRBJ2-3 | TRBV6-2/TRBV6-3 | ASSFGGSTDTQY
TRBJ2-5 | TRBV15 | ATSREGRQGGTQY
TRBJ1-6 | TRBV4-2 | ASSQAQGQGNSPLH
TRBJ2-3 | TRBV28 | ATGRTSGSTDTQY
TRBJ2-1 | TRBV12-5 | ASGYSGAGDEQF
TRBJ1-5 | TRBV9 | ASSVGGSSNQPQH
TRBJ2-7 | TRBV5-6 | ASSFLAGGWEQY
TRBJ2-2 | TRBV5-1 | ASSPAREALNTGELF
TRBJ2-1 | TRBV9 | ASSQEGATLYGEQF
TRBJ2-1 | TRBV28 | ASSLTGGPNEQF
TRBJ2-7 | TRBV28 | ASSYYRGRDLYEQY
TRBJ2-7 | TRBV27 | ASSLVGSRGSYEQY
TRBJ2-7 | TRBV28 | ASNRLAGYEQY
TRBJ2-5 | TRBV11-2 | ASSIGTGGGGETQY
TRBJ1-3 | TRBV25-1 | ASSESGHSGNTIY
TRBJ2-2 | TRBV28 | ASRRPSGSGTGELF
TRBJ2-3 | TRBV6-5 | ASRVQGGTQY
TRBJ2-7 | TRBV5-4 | ASSLTSGSLSEQY
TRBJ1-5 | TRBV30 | AWSGQGNQPQH
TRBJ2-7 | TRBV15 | ATSPTSGGSYEQY
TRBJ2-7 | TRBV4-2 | ASSQETTGGYEQY
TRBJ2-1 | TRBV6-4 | ASSVLSGFNEQF
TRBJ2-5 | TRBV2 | ASAEQGFIRETQY
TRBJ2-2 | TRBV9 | ASSADAAQVAGELF
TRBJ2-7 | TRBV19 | ASRVSGSWSYEQY
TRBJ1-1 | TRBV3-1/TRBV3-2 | ASSPPDREAF
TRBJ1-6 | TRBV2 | ASSGDRGYSPLH
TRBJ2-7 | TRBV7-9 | ASSPGTGGLTYEQY
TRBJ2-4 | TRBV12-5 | ASGLVLQGGKNIQY
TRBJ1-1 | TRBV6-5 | ASSPGGGGKAF
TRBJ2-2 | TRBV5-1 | ASSLAGNTGELF
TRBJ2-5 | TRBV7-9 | ASSLRSGTGGETQY
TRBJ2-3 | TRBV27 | ASSLDSEYTQY
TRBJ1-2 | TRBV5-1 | ASSYGQGPLGYT
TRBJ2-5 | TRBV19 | ASSIGGQGTQETQY
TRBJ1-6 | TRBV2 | ASRERDSLSSYNSPLH
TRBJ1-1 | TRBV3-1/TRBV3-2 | ASSQGTGNTEAF
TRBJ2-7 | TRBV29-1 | SVLKYLAGGRGEQY
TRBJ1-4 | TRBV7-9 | ASSFRVENEKLF
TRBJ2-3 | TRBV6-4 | ASSDSTGQGADTQY
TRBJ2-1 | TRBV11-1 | ASSLDSYNEQF
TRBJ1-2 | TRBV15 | ATSRSQTGNYGYT
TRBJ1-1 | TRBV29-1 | SAGRGGNLNTEAF
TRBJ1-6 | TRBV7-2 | ASSLARGAGNSPLH